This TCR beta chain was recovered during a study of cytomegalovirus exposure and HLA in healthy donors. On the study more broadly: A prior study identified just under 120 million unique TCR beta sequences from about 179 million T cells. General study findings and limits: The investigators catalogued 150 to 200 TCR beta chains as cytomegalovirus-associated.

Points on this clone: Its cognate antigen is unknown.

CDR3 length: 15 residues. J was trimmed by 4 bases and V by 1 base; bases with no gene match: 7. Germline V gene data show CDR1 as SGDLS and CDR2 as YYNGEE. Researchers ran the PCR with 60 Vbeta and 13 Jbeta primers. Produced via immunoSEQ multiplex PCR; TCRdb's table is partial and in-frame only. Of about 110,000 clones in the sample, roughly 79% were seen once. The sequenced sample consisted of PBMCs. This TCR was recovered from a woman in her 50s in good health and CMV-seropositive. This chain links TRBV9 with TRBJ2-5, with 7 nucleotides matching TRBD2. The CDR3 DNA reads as TGTGCCAGCAGCGTACAGCGGGAACCCGGAGAGACCCAGTACTTC. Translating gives CASSVQREPGETQYF.